This TCR beta chain was obtained from a study of cytomegalovirus exposure and HLA in healthy donors. Findings and caveats of the study: The availability of immune exposure information extended only to CMV serostatus. The later analysis indicated that the majority of CMV-associated TCR beta chains appeared HLA-restricted. In vitro experiments confirmed that three CMV-associated chains were specific for CMV antigens.

Germline lookup yields CDR1 ENHRY and CDR2 SYGVKD. V lost 4 bases and J lost 4; bases outside the gene matches: 5. CDR3 length: 16 residues. In this sample, this clone turned up a few times. The antigen is unknown. The study ran its PCR with 60 Vbeta and 13 Jbeta primers. TCRdb's table, derived via immunoSEQ multiplex PCR, lists solely in-frame clones and lacks some. Of about 190,000 clones listed, about three quarters are singletons. This chain links TRBV10-3 with TRBJ1-3; 12 nucleotides align to TRBD1. The sequencing input was PBMCs. This sequence originates from a woman between 40 and 55 years old in good health and CMV-seronegative. CDR3 DNA sequence: TGTGCCATCAGTGCCGGGACAGGGGGCTCCGGAAACACCATATATTTT. This encodes CAISAGTGGSGNTIYF.